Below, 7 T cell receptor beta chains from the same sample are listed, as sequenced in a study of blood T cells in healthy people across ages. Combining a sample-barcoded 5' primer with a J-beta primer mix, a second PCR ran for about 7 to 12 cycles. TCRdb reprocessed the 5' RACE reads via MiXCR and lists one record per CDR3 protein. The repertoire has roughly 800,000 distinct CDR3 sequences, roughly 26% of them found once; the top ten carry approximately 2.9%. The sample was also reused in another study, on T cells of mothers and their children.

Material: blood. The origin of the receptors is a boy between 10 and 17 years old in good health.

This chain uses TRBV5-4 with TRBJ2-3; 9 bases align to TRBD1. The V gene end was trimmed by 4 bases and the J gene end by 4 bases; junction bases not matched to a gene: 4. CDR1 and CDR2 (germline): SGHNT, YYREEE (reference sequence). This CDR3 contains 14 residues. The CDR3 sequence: CASSTGQGPDTQYF. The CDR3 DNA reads TGTGCCAGCAGCACGGGACAGGGACCAGATACGCAGTATTTT. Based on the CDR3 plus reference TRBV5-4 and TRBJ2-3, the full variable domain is ETGVTQSPTHLIKTRGQQVTLRCSSQSGHNTVSWYQQALGQGPQFIFQYYREEENGRGNFPPRFSGLQFPNYSSELNVNALELDDSALYLCASSTGQGPDTQYFGPGTRLTVL.

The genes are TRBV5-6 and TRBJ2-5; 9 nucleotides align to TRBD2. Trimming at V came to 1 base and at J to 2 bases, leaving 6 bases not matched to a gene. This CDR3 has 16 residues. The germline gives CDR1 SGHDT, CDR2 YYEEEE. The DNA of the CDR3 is TGTGCCAGCAGCTTGAGGGCGGGGGGGCTTCAAGAGACCCAGTACTTC. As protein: CASSLRAGGLQETQYF. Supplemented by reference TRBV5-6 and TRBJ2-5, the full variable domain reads DAGVTQSPTHLIKTRGQQVTLRCSPKSGHDTVSWYQQALGQGPQFIFQYYEEEERQRGNFPDRFSGHQFPNYSSELNVNALLLGDSALYLCASSLRAGGLQETQYFGPGTRLLVL.

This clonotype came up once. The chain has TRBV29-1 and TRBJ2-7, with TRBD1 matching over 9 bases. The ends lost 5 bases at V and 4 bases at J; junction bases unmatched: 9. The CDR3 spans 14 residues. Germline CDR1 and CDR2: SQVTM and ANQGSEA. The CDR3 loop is CSVRRTGESYEQYF. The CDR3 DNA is TGCAGCGTTAGGCGGACAGGGGAATCGTACGAGCAGTACTTC.

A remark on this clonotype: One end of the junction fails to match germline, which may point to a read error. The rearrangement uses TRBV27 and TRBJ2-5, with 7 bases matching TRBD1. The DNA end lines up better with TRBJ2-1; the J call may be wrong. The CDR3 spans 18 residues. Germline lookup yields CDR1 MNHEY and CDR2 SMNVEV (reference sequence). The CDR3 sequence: CTSSLSPPRQGVYNEQFF. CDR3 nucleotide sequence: TGTACCAGCAGTTTATCGCCCCCCCGGCAGGGGGTATACAATGAGCAGTTCTTC.

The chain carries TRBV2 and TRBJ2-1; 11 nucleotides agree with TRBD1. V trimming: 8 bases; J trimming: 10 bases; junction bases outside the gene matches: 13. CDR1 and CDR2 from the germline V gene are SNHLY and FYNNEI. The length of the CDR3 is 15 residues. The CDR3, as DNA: TGTGCCAGCGCCCCCCCGGGACAGGGGGGTGGCGAGCAGTTCTTC. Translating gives CASAPPGQGGGEQFF.

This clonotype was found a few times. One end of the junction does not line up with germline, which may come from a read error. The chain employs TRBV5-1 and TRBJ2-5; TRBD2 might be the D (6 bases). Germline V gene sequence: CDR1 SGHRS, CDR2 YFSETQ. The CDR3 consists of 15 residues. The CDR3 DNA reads TGCGCCAGCAGCTTGTCGGGGGATGGTTTGGAGACCCTGTACTTC. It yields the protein CASSLSGDGLETLYF. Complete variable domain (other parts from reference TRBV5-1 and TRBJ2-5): KAGVTQTPRYLIKTRGQQVTLSCSPISGHRSVSWYQQTPGQGLQFLFEYFSETQRNKGNFPGRFSGRQFSNSRSEMNVSTLELGDSALYLCASSLSGDGLETLYFGPGTRLLVL.

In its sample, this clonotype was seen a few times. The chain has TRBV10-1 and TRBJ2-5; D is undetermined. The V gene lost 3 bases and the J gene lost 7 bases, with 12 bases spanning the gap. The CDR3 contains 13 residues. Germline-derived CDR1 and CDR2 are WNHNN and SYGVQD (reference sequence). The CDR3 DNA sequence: TGCGCCAGCAGTGAAAGCAGGCCGGGGACCCAGTACTTC. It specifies CASSESRPGTQYF.